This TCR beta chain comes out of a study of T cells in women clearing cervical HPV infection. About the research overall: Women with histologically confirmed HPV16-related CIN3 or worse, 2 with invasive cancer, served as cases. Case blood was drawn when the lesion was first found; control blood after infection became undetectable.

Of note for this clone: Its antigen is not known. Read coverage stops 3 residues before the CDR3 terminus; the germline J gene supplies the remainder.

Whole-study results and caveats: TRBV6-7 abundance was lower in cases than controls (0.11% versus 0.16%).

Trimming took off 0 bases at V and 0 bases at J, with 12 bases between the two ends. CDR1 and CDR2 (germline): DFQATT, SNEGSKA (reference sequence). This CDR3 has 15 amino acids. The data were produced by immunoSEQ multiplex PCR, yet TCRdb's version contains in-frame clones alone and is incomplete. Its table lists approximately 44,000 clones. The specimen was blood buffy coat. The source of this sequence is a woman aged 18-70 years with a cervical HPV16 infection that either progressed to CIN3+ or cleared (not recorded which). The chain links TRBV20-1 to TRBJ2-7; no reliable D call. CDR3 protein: CSARDKGRSSYEQYF. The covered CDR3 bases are TGCAGTGCTAGAGATAAGGGCCGGTCCTCCTACGAG.